This paragraph reports one TCR beta chain. Source study methods: Amplification with reference gene primers provided the estimates of nucleated cell counts. Using immunoSEQ multiplex PCR, the repertoire was profiled, and TCRdb retains in-frame clones only, with some absent. V and J calls and clone size come straight from that table; D and trimming were deduced from the DNA. The table shows 95,000 to 100,000 clones, with about 91% occurring only once. The V gene's germline CDR1 is GTSNPN and CDR2 SVGIG (reference sequence). Unmatched junction bases numbered 8, after V lost 2 bases and J lost 2 bases. The CDR3 has 15 residues. This specimen comes from a study of blood T cell repertoires in COVID-19. Study information: Whether acute or convalescent, the COVID-19 samples came from the United States, Italy and Spain. Sources were T cells, B-cell-depleted T cells, or PBMCs; the material itself was cDNA or gDNA.

The source material was peripheral blood. The origin of this receptor is a man aged 45-65 years with acute or convalescent COVID-19. The chain employs TRBV30 and TRBJ1-2; 7 positions match TRBD1. CDR3 amino acids: CAWSFGQVTNYGYTF. The CDR3 region has the DNA TGTGCCTGGAGTTTCGGACAGGTTACGAACTATGGCTACACCTTC.